These T cell receptor beta chains were read from a single sample in a study of OX40 agonist ivuxolimab in advanced cancers. The table came from immunoSEQ multiplex PCR; TCRdb's copy has only in-frame clones and leaves some out. The data show 40,000 to 55,000 clones, 80% to 85% seen once. The specimen comprised CD4+ or CD8+ T cells sorted from blood, sampled in a trial of the OX40 agonist ivuxolimab. Receptors were obtained from an adult with an advanced solid tumor such as melanoma, head and neck, liver or kidney cancer. Both conserved end residues are part of each CDR3. The D gene is left open where the match is weak. Expanded clones are given a class, and other clones once, few, many or no size at all.

v_gene	j_gene	abundance	len	d_gene	CDR3nt	CDR3aa
TRBV9	TRBJ2-1	-	16	TRBD2	TGTGCCAGCAGCGTATCAACACTAGCGGGGAGCAATGAGCAGTTCTTC	CASSVSTLAGSNEQFF
TRBV7-2	TRBJ1-5	-	14	-	TGTGCCAGCAGCTCGATGTTGGGAGAACAGCCCCAGCATTTT	CASSSMLGEQPQHF
TRBV30	TRBJ1-1	few	13	-	TGTGGGTGGGGGGCAGGAGTATACACTGAAGCTTTCTTT	CGWGAGVYTEAFF
TRBV7-9	TRBJ1-1	-	14	-	TGTGCCAGCAGCTACGAGGGGTATAACACTGAAGCTTTCTTT	CASSYEGYNTEAFF
TRBV4-1	TRBJ1-4	-	16	TRBD1	TGCGCCAGCAGCCAACCCAGACAGGGGGCTTCTGAAAAACTGTTTTTT	CASSQPRQGASEKLFF
TRBV6-4	TRBJ1-4	-	14	-	TGTGCCAGCAGAACGGGTGGGGGCAGTGAAAAACTGTTTTTT	CASRTGGGSEKLFF
TRBV9	TRBJ2-7	-	14	-	TGTGCCAGCAGCGTAGGGTGGGGGGCGGACGAGCAGTACTTC	CASSVGWGADEQYF
TRBV27	TRBJ2-7	-	15	-	TGTGCCGGCCCCGGGTGGGCCCAGAGCTCCTACGAGCAGTACTTC	CAGPGWAQSSYEQYF
TRBV9	TRBJ1-1	once	14	TRBD1	TGTGCCAGCAGCGTAGTGGGACAGTACACTGAAGCTTTCTTT	CASSVVGQYTEAFF
TRBV19	TRBJ1-1	-	14	-	TGTGCCAGTAAATGGCCAGGGCAAAACACTGAAGCTTTCTTT	CASKWPGQNTEAFF
TRBV19	TRBJ2-5	-	14	-	TGTGCCAGTAGTCCCATACGGGGCCAAGAGACCCAGTACTTC	CASSPIRGQETQYF
TRBV27	TRBJ2-7	-	12	-	TGTGCCCCCCGAGCCGGGGCCTACGAGCAGTACTTC	CAPRAGAYEQYF
TRBV7-9	TRBJ2-5	-	15	-	TGTGCCAGCAGCTCCATGCAGGGCCCCGAGGAGACCCAGTACTTC	CASSSMQGPEETQYF
TRBV9	TRBJ2-6	-	18	-	TGTGCCAGCAGCGGGTCCACCAAATTGGGGTCTGGGGCCAACGTCCTGACTTTC	CASSGSTKLGSGANVLTF
TRBV30	TRBJ2-7	-	12	-	TGTGCCTGGAGCTTGGCCGCCGGGGAGCAGTACTTC	CAWSLAAGEQYF
TRBV29-1	TRBJ1-1	-	12	-	TGCGCAGCTGGGGGTTGGAACACTGAAGCTTTCTTT	CAAGGWNTEAFF
TRBV27	TRBJ2-7	-	14	-	TGTGCCAGCAGGTCAGAGGGTCGGTCCTACGAGCAGTACTTC	CASRSEGRSYEQYF
TRBV28	TRBJ2-7	-	15	-	TGTGCCAGCAGTCTACGCGTGGACAGTTCCTACGAGCAGTACTTC	CASSLRVDSSYEQYF
TRBV9	TRBJ2-5	-	21	-	TGTGCCAGCAGCGGGGCCCCATCGCCCTTGGTCACCGTCTCAGGTTGGAAGACCCAGTACTTC	CASSGAPSPLVTVSGWKTQYF
TRBV6-4	TRBJ2-5	-	13	-	TGTGCCAGCAACTTAGCGGTTCAAGAGACCCAGTACTTC	CASNLAVQETQYF
TRBV2	TRBJ2-7	once	14	TRBD1	TGTGCCAGCAGTGAAGGGCAGGGGGTCTACGAGCAGTACTTC	CASSEGQGVYEQYF
TRBV7-9	TRBJ1-6	-	16	-	TGTGCCAGCAGCTCATGGACAGAGGGATATAATTCACCCCTCCACTTT	CASSSWTEGYNSPLHF
TRBV5-4	TRBJ2-7	once	17	TRBD2	TGTGCCAGCAGCTTGGCCTGGGAGGGAAGGGGCCTCGACGAGCAGTACTTC	CASSLAWEGRGLDEQYF
TRBV5-5	TRBJ1-3	-	16	-	TGTGCCAGCAGCTTGACGGGAACCCTCTCTGGAAACACCATATATTTT	CASSLTGTLSGNTIYF
TRBV19	TRBJ2-3	-	17	-	TGTGCCAGTAGTACAGGCGGCGGGTCGAGATTCCCAGATACGCAGTATTTT	CASSTGGGSRFPDTQYF